This entry concerns a single T cell receptor beta chain. The sample is drawn from a study of T cells in tuberculosis. This CDR3 comprises 13 residues. Germline values: CDR1 MRHNA, CDR2 SNTAGT. Trimming cost V 5 bases and J 4 bases, with 11 bases left between them. Time point described: new active TB diagnosis, blood taken before or within 7 days of starting treatment. TCRdb keeps only in-frame clones here, not all; method: immunoSEQ multiplex PCR. This sample has around 40,000 clones, with approximately 93% found just once. The chain recombines TRBV6-4 with TRBJ1-2, with unresolved D. This material consisted of PBMCs, taken at tuberculosis diagnosis. The clonotype originates from an adult with tuberculosis. The CDR3 coding sequence is TGTGCCAGCAGTCCCGAAGCTGGCTATGGCTACACCTTC. This encodes CASSPEAGYGYTF.